These 5 T cell receptor beta chains were sequenced from one sample in a study of early stage breast cancer tumors. Profiled with immunoSEQ multiplex PCR; TCRdb holds only in-frame clones, not every one. The sample consists of more than 15,000 clones, around 83% of them appearing once. The material sequenced was blood. The source of these receptors is a person between 65 and 79 years old with breast cancer.

The chain joins TRBV5-4 to TRBJ2-1; 14 bases agree with TRBD2. The CDR3 contains 19 residues. With 4 bases clipped from V and 1 base from J, the junction kept 10 bases outside the gene matches. The germline gives CDR1 SGHNT, CDR2 YYREEE (reference sequence). The CDR3 DNA reads TGTGCCAGCAGCGGCACCGGGACTAGCGGGGGCCTATCCTACAATGAGCAGTTCTTC. Translated: CASSGTGTSGGLSYNEQFF.

The chain combines TRBV6-1 with TRBJ2-1; 15 bases are a match to TRBD2. Germline assignment: CDR1 MNHNS and CDR2 SASEGT. The trim removed 8 bases at V and 10 bases at J, leaving 6 bases unmatched. The CDR3 totals 14 residues. DNA of the CDR3: TGTGCCAGCGTTTCCGGGACTAGCGGGGGGGAGCAGTTCTTC. As protein: CASVSGTSGGEQFF.

This rearrangement joins TRBV28 to TRBJ1-4, with TRBD1 matching 12 bases. The CDR3 totals 15 residues. Per germline, CDR1 MDHEN and CDR2 SYDVKM. V trimming: 6 bases; J trimming: 8 bases; junction bases outside the gene matches: 7. The CDR3 DNA follows: TGTGCCAGCAGCGGGACAGGGGGCCTTCAGGAAAAACTGTTTTTT. Encoded protein: CASSGTGGLQEKLFF. The full variable domain, with the rest looked up from reference TRBV28 and TRBJ1-4, is DVKVTQSSRYLVKRTGEKVFLECVQDMDHENMFWYRQDPGLGLRLIYFSYDVKMKEKGDIPEGYSVSREKKERFSLILESASTNQTSMYLCASSGTGGLQEKLFFGSGTQLSVL.

The V call is TRBV19, the J call TRBJ1-6; 8 bases are a match to TRBD1. This CDR3 is 16 amino acids long. The V gene end was trimmed by 3 bases and the J gene end by 6 bases; junction bases not matched to a gene: 7. Germline V CDR1 and CDR2: LNHDA, SQIVND (reference sequence). CDR3 loop: CASSITAGGPNSPLHF. CDR3 coding DNA: TGTGCCAGTAGTATCACCGCAGGGGGCCCTAATTCACCCCTCCACTTT.

This clone was recorded once. This chain connects TRBV5-1 to TRBJ2-5; the match to TRBD1 covers 8 bases. CDR3 length: 14 residues. The ends lost 4 bases at V and 2 bases at J; junction bases unmatched: 4. Germline CDR1 and CDR2: SGHRS and YFSETQ. In DNA form, the CDR3 reads TGCGCCAGCAGCGCGACAGGGGCGCAAGAGACCCAGTACTTC. Translating it yields CASSATGAQETQYF.